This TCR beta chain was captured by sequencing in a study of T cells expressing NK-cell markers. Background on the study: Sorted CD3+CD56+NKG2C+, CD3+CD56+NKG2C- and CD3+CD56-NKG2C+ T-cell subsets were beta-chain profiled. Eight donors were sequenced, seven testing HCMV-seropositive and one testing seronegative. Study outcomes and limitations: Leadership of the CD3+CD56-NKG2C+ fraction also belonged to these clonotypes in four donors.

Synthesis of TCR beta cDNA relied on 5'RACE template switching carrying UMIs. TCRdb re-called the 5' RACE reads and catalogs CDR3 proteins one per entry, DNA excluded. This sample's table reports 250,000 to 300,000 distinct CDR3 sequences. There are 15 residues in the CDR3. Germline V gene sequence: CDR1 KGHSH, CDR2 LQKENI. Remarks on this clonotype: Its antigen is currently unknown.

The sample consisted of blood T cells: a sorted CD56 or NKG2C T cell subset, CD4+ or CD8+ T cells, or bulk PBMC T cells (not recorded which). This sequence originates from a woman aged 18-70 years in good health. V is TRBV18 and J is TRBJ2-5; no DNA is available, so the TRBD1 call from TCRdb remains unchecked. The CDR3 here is CASSPPGRGQETQYF.